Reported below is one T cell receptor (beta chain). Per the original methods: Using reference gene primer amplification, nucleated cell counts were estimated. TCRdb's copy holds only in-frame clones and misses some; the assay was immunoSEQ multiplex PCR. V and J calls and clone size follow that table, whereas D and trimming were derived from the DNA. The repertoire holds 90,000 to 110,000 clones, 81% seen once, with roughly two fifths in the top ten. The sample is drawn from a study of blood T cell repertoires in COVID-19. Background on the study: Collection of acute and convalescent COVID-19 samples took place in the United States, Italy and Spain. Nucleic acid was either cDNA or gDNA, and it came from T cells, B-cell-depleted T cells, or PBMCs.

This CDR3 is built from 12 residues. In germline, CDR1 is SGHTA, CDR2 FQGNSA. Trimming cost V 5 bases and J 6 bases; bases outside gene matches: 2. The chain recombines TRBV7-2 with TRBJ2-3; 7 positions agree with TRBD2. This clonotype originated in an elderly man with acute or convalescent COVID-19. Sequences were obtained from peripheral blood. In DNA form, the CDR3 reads TGTGCCAGCAGCCGGGACTACGATACGCAGTATTTT. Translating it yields CASSRDYDTQYF. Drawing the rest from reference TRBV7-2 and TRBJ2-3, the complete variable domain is GAGVSQSPSNKVTEKGKDVELRCDPISGHTALYWYRQSLGQGLEFLIYFQGNSAPDKSGLPSDRFSAERTGGSVSTLTIQRTQQEDSAVYLCASSRDYDTQYFGPGTRLTVL.